This T cell receptor beta chain was profiled in a study of identical twins. Study outcomes and limitations: Models predicted less out-of-frame TCR alpha sharing in monozygotic twins than was found.

Trimming removed 3 bases at V and 6 bases at J, with 8 bases between. This CDR3 comprises 12 residues. TCRdb fed the 5' RACE reads into MiXCR, producing one record per CDR3 protein. The sample yields 500,000 to 650,000 distinct CDR3 sequences, roughly 7.2% seen once. Concerning this clonotype itself: Antigen unknown.

All of the donors were Caucasians in good health. These data were likewise used in another study, on yellow fever vaccine responses in identical twins.

The TCR sequence derives from a woman aged 18-29 years in good health. The chain carries TRBV12-3 or TRBV12-4 and TRBJ2-5; no clear D gene. Sequenced input: PBMCs. Here the CDR3 reads CASSFRLKTQYF. The DNA for the CDR3 is TGTGCCAGCAGTTTTCGGTTAAAGACCCAGTACTTC.